Listed below are T cell receptor beta chains from one sample, sequenced in a study of cytomegalovirus exposure and HLA in healthy donors. Here immunoSEQ multiplex PCR was the method, and the copy in TCRdb shows in-frame clones only, minus some. This sample's table has 25,000 to 35,000 clones. The sequenced sample consisted of PBMCs. These receptor sequences come from a woman between 35 and 50 years old in good health and CMV-seropositive. Each CDR3 is given with its conserved first and last residue. D genes are given only for firm matches.

TRBJ2-7 - TRBV7-9 TGTGCCAGCAGCTTAGCGCTCCAGGGTACCGAGCAGTACTTC CASSLALQGTEQYF
TRBJ2-1 - TRBV7-3 TGTGCCAGCAGCTTAGCGACCCCGGCGGTTGAGCAGTTCTTC CASSLATPAVEQFF
TRBJ2-7 TRBD2 TRBV30 TGTGCCGTACTAGCGGGACCCTACGAGCAGTACTTC CAVLAGPYEQYF
TRBJ2-5 TRBD2 TRBV18 TGTGCCAGCTCACCCTGGCGGGAGGGAGAGACCCAGTACTTC CASSPWREGETQYF
TRBJ2-3 TRBD2 TRBV4-2 TGTGCCAGCAGCCATGACGTAGCGGGAGGGACAGATAAGCAGTATTTT CASSHDVAGGTDKQYF
TRBJ2-5 - TRBV28 TGTGCCAGCAGCCCTACAGGGAAACTACAAGAGACCCAGTACTTC CASSPTGKLQETQYF
TRBJ2-7 - TRBV30 TGTGCCTGGAGAACAGGGTTTGCCTACGAGCAGTACTTC CAWRTGFAYEQYF
TRBJ2-7 - TRBV10-3 TGTGCCATCAGTGAGTCGTTAGAAAGCTCCTACGAGCAGTACTTC CAISESLESSYEQYF
TRBJ2-7 - TRBV4-1 TGCGCCAGCAGCCAAGTTCCTGGCGGGCGCGTAGAGCAGTACTTC CASSQVPGGRVEQYF
TRBJ2-2 TRBD2 TRBV27 TGTGCCAGCAGTTTAGAGCGGGAGAACACCGGGGAGCTGTTTTTT CASSLERENTGELFF
TRBJ1-1 - TRBV27 TGTGCCAGCAGTTTTGGGGGGGCGTTGAACACTGAAGCTTTCTTT CASSFGGALNTEAFF
TRBJ1-1 - TRBV18 TGTGCCAGCTCACCCGAGGAGGCCGGAGCTTTCTTT CASSPEEAGAFF
TRBJ2-7 - TRBV19 TGTGCCAGTCCCCCCGCCGGCCTAGCCGGGCGCGAGCAGTACTTC CASPPAGLAGREQYF
TRBJ2-7 TRBD1 TRBV11-2 TGTGCCAGCAGCGCACAGGGGGCCTACGAGCAGTACTTC CASSAQGAYEQYF
TRBJ2-5 - TRBV30 TGTGCCTGGAGTGTTTCCAGGGCCGCGGAGACCCAGTACTTC CAWSVSRAAETQYF
TRBJ2-1 - TRBV28 TGTGCCAGCAGTCACGCGAGACTGACGTACAATGAGCAGTTCTTC CASSHARLTYNEQFF
TRBJ2-7 - TRBV27 TGTGCCAGCAGCCCAGGGGGGAAGGCCTCCTACGAGCAGTACTTC CASSPGGKASYEQYF
TRBJ1-2 - TRBV4-1 TGCGCCAGCAGCCAAGAGAAGAGCGGTGGCTACACCTTC CASSQEKSGGYTF
TRBJ2-1 TRBD2 TRBV4-3 TGCGCCAGCAGCCAAGGGCCAGCGGGAGGCTCCGACAATGAGCAGTTCTTC CASSQGPAGGSDNEQFF
TRBJ2-7 TRBD2 TRBV19 TGTGCCAGTAGTAGCGTCCTAGCGGCCCACGAGCAGTACTTC CASSSVLAAHEQYF
TRBJ2-5 - TRBV7-7 TGTGCTAGCAGCGGGGGACAGGGTCAAGAGACCCAGTACTTC CASSGGQGQETQYF
TRBJ2-5 TRBD2 TRBV15 TGTGCCACCAGCAGAGCCTACCTAGCGGGAGGAGTTGAGACCCAGTACTTC CATSRAYLAGGVETQYF
TRBJ2-7 - TRBV5-6 TGTGCCAGCAGCTTCCGACTAGGACGGTACGAGCAGTACTTC CASSFRLGRYEQYF
TRBJ2-1 TRBD2 TRBV5-4 TGTGCCAGCAGCTTGGCGCTAGCGGGAGTGAATGAGCAGTTCTTC CASSLALAGVNEQFF
TRBJ2-5 TRBD1 TRBV4-1 TGCGCCAGCAGCCAGGGACAGGTGGACGGGGCCCAGTACTTC CASSQGQVDGAQYF
TRBJ2-5 TRBD2 TRBV25-1 TGTGCCAGCAGTGGGGAGGGTGGACAAGAGACCCAGTACTTC CASSGEGGQETQYF
TRBJ1-1 - TRBV7-9 TGTGCCAGCAGCCACACAGGGACTGAAGCTTTCTTT CASSHTGTEAFF
TRBJ2-7 TRBD2 TRBV7-9 TGTGCCAGCAGCTTAGCAAGCGGGAGATCCCCCTACGAGCAGTACTTC CASSLASGRSPYEQYF
TRBJ1-2 - TRBV7-2 TGTGCCAGCAGCTTAGTTCGGAGGGGAGGCTACACCTTC CASSLVRRGGYTF
TRBJ2-7 TRBD2 TRBV5-1 TGCGCCAGCAGCTTGGGGACTAGCGGCCCCGTACGCGAGCAGTACTTC CASSLGTSGPVREQYF
TRBJ2-1 - TRBV5-5 TGTGCCAGCAGCGTGGAGTGGTATCAGTTATTATACAATGAGCAGTTCTTC CASSVEWYQLLYNEQFF
TRBJ2-5 - TRBV14 TGTGCCAGCAGCCAAGATGCTGCGAGGAGGGAGACCCAGTACTTC CASSQDAARRETQYF
TRBJ2-7 - TRBV7-8 TGTGCCAGCAGCCACGAGGGCTTTCCCGCCTACGAGCAGTACTTC CASSHEGFPAYEQYF
TRBJ2-3 TRBD2 TRBV11-2 TGTGCCAGCAGCCTAACGGGAGGGTCGTATTCGACAGATACGCAGTATTTT CASSLTGGSYSTDTQYF
TRBJ2-1 TRBD1 TRBV4-3 TGCGCCAGCAGCCAAGATCGGGCAGGGGGCGACAATGAGCAGTTCTTC CASSQDRAGGDNEQFF
TRBJ2-7 TRBD2 TRBV5-6 TGTGCCAGCCAAGCTGGGGCGGGAGGGATTGGGGAGCAGTACTTC CASQAGAGGIGEQYF
TRBJ1-2 TRBD1 TRBV9 TGTGCCAGCAGCACCAAGACAGGGCAGACGGACTATGGCTACACCTTC CASSTKTGQTDYGYTF
TRBJ2-5 - TRBV9 TGTGCCAGCAGCGAAACCACAGGGTCCGGGACCCAGTACTTC CASSETTGSGTQYF
TRBJ1-1 TRBD1 TRBV14 TGTGCCAGCAGCCCCCTCCCCTGGGGGACAGGTAGGAACACTGAAGCTTTCTTT CASSPLPWGTGRNTEAFF
TRBJ1-5 TRBD1 TRBV6-5 TGTGCCAGCAGCCGACAGGGGCTTCAGCCCCAGCATTTT CASSRQGLQPQHF
TRBJ2-1 - TRBV11-2 TGTGCCAGCAGCTCCCTACGCGATCCAGAGCAGTTCTTC CASSSLRDPEQFF
TRBJ1-1 - TRBV4-3 TGCGCCAGCAGCCAAGAAAACAGGGTCACTGAAGCTTTCTTT CASSQENRVTEAFF
TRBJ2-1 TRBD2 TRBV7-2 TGTGCCAGCAGCCCGAGCGGGAGTCTGGGAAATGAGCAGTTCTTC CASSPSGSLGNEQFF
TRBJ2-7 TRBD2 TRBV4-3 TGCGCCAGCAACCAAGACCGGGCTAGCGGGGGCTACGAGCAGTACTTC CASNQDRASGGYEQYF
TRBJ2-1 TRBD1 TRBV12-5 TGTGCTAACCCCCCCCGGGACAGGGTTGTCAATGAGCAGTTCTTC CANPPRDRVVNEQFF
TRBJ2-1 - TRBV10-3 TGTGCCATCAGTGAGGTCTCCGACAATGAGCAGTTCTTC CAISEVSDNEQFF